This T cell receptor (beta chain) came from a study of blood T cell repertoires in COVID-19 (dated by TCRdb to 2020 to 2022). Background on the whole study: Collaborator samples came from the United States, Italy and Spain and covered acute and convalescent phases of COVID-19. The material from the prospective study consisted of cDNA or gDNA derived from T cells, B-cell-depleted T cells, or PBMCs. Deeply sampled blood TCRbeta repertoires from subjects exposed to, actively infected with, or recovered from COVID-19 were included in the dataset. The repertoires were made available in a free public database intended to serve as a resource for research on the immune response to SARS-CoV-2. The samples were drawn from the first 160 participants of the ongoing ImmuneRACE study and from more than 1,000 subjects provided by 6 global collaborators. The sample metadata nearly always contained a de-identified subject ID, COVID-19 status, age in years and sex. HLA class I and class II types, where available, came from metadata supplied by the sample provider rather than from assay-based typing.

The collaborating institutions used their own protocols to collect whole blood in K2EDTA tubes. For TCRbeta analysis, collaborators shipped samples in one of three forms: frozen whole blood, isolated PBMCs, or DNA extracted from either of those sample types. Points on this clone: No cognate antigen has been identified for it. Base-call qualities are not available, and no considerably larger clone is one nucleotide away.

Per the germline V gene, SGHTA is the CDR1 and FQGTGA is the CDR2. The CDR3, from cysteine to phenylalanine, totals 15 residues. The sequence is cut down to CDR3 DNA, 45 bases in frame from base 1. V loses 2 bases, J loses 5 bases, and the germline ends lie 13 bases apart. Overall study results and their limits: How much clinical and demographic metadata was included differed by source and by participant, and the metadata was provided uncurated.

TCRbeta CDR3 regions were amplified from genomic DNA using the immunoSEQ Assay, a bias-controlled multiplex PCR. For the original study's pipeline: The number of nucleated cells in each sample was estimated by amplification of reference gene primers within the assay. To quantify the absolute abundance of each unique TCRbeta CDR3 rearrangement, sequence reads were collapsed and filtered. For each sample, productive Simpson clonality was calculated as the square root of Simpson's diversity index over productive rearrangements. TCRdb limited this immuneACCESS table to in-frame rearrangements with V and J called. A share of clones is missing; checked studies link under half to unresolved V genes, and the rest is unexplained. V and J calls and clone size come straight from that table; D and trimming were deduced from the DNA. The sample yields about 330,000 clones; about 84% were counted once. The ten largest clonotypes hold 1.6% of the sample.

This TCR came from a woman aged 50 to 65 with acute or convalescent COVID-19. The sequence links TRBV7-3 to TRBJ2-1, with TRBD2 perhaps the D gene, on 5 matching bases. The sequenced sample was peripheral blood. The CDR3 sequence is CASSLSFDYDNEQFF. The DNA sequence is TGTGCCAGCAGCTTATCGTTCGACTACGACAATGAGCAGTTCTTC.